This T cell receptor beta chain came from a study of T cells after yellow fever vaccination. Per germline, CDR1 DFQATT and CDR2 SNEGSKA (reference sequence). Trimming shortened V by 6 bases and J by 4 bases, and 19 bases separated the two germline ends. The CDR3 sequence is 14 residues long. TCRdb used MiXCR to reprocess the 5' RACE reads, holding one entry per CDR3 protein. The table has 200,000 to 300,000 distinct CDR3 sequences, about an eighth seen once. Overall study findings and caveats: Most clones from primary vaccination were detected again post-booster (just under 97% CD4, 88% CD8).

To note about this clonotype: The antigen is undetermined.

This clonotype was obtained from a man aged 30 to 39 who received the YFV17D yellow fever vaccine. V is TRBV20-1 and J is TRBJ2-7; TRBD2 is a possible D gene (6 bases). The sample here was CD4+ T cells sorted from PBMCs, taken 45 days after the yellow fever booster vaccination. CDR3 sequence (DNA): TGCAGTGCGAGCCCTTCGGGACTCTCATACGAGCAGTACTTC. This sequence encodes CSASPSGLSYEQYF.